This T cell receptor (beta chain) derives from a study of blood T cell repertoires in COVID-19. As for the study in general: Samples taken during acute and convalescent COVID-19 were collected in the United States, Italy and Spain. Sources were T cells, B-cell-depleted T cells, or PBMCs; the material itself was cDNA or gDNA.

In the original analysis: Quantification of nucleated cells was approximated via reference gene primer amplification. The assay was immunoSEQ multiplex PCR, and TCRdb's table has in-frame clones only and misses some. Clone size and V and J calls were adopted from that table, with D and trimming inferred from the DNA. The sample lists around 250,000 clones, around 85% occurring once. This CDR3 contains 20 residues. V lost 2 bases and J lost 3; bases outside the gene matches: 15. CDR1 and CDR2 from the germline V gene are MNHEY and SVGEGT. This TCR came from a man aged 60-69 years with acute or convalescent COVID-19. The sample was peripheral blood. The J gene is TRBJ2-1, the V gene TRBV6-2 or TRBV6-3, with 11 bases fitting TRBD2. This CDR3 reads CASSYEASGRSLGLYNEQFF. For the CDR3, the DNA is TGTGCCAGCAGTTACGAAGCTAGCGGGAGGTCCCTTGGACTCTACAATGAGCAGTTCTTC.